The sequence of this TCR beta chain was determined in a study of CD8+CD57+ T cells in acquired aplastic anemia. Study-level information: CD4+ and CD8+ cells, once sorted, gave DNA averaging roughly 3.2 ug. Healthy donors gave approximately 9.8 million reads on average for CD4+ cells.

The CDR3 runs 16 residues. V dropped 1 base and J dropped 0 bases, with 13 bases sitting between them. In germline, CDR1 is SGHVS, CDR2 FQNEAQ. Note on this clonotype: Its antigen is not known.

Study-wide results and caveats: Fewer than 35 shared CD8+ CDR3s appeared highly expressed within patients' immunodominant clones. Patients showed no significant difference from controls in CD8+ Simpson's diversity.

Genomic DNA, the template, was used for profiling of the TCR beta VDJ and CDR3. Using its own MiXCR run on the reads, TCRdb lists one record per CDR3 protein. The top ten hold around a quarter of the sample, which has about 42,000 distinct CDR3 sequences, 65% to 70% seen once. The chain uses TRBV7-8 and TRBJ2-7; D not resolved. The clonotype was recovered from a human donor in good health, serving as a control. What was sequenced was sorted CD4+, CD8+, or CD8+CD57+ T cells (not recorded which) from PBMCs. The chain's CDR3 is CASSLGAVGPSYEQYF. The CDR3 region has the DNA TGTGCCAGCAGCTTAGGTGCGGTCGGCCCCTCCTACGAGCAGTACTTC.